One T cell receptor beta chain is described in this entry. The antigen is unknown. The CDR3 spans 13 residues. The germline V gene encodes CDR1 LNHDA and CDR2 SQIVND (reference sequence). V lost 6 bases and J lost 0, with 8 bases in between. The data derive from a study of vaccination and CD4 T cells after COVID-19. Researchers used the Oncomine TCR Beta short-read assay to sequence DNA from cultured CD4+ T cells. TCRdb re-called the PCR reads through MiXCR, storing one row per CDR3 protein. The data contain 15,000 to 20,000 distinct CDR3 sequences, roughly 49% of them singletons. Treatment noted: approximately nine-day PBMC culture with coronavirus spike peptide pools or control peptides (ViraFEST assay).

The TCR sequence derives from a human donor who had recovered from COVID-19. This chain connects TRBV19 to TRBJ1-1; the D is unclear. Sequencing was done on a sample of CD4+ T cells from blood, cultured in vitro. This chain's CDR3 is CASRPTVNTEAFF. The DNA of the CDR3 is TGTGCCAGTAGGCCAACGGTGAACACTGAAGCTTTCTTT. Looking up the rest from reference TRBV19 and TRBJ1-1 gives the full variable domain: DGGITQSPKYLFRKEGQNVTLSCEQNLNHDAMYWYRQDPGQGLRLIYYSQIVNDFQKGDIAEGYSVSREKKESFPLTVTSAQKNPTAFYLCASRPTVNTEAFFGQGTRLTVV.